One sample yielded the 13 T cell receptor beta chains listed below, sequenced in a study of T cells in Graves' hyperthyroidism and ophthalmopathy. TCR beta CDR3 sequences were amplified from RNA transcripts. The HTBI primer set was used in a first-round RT-PCR of the TCR CDR3. TCRdb redid the calling of the multiplex PCR reads with MiXCR, one entry per CDR3 protein. The sample lists some 500,000 distinct CDR3 sequences, about 15% occurring once. Sequencing used blood. The receptors shown here come from a woman aged 25-40 years with Graves' ophthalmopathy.

The chain has TRBV4-2 and TRBJ2-3; D not resolved. The V end was cut by 5 bases, the J end by 2 bases, with 11 bases between. This CDR3 contains 14 residues. Germline values: CDR1 LGHNA, CDR2 YNFKEQ. In nucleotides, the CDR3 is TGTGCCAGCAGCTCAGTAGATTCCACAGATACGCAGTATTTT. This encodes CASSSVDSTDTQYF.

This clonotype was picked up many times. CDR3 nucleotide sequence: TGTGCCAGCAGTCCTAACCCCGGACGGGTACAAGAGACCCAGTACTTC. Protein: CASSPNPGRVQETQYF. The rearrangement uses TRBV7-6 and TRBJ2-5; D is ambiguous. The CDR3 runs to 16 residues. The germline CDR1 and CDR2 sequences are SGHVS and FNYEAQ. Between the trimmed V and J ends, which lost 6 bases and 2 bases, there was a span of 19 bases.

The sample holds many counts of this clonotype. The CDR3 protein is CASSYKGNEQYF. The CDR3 DNA sequence: TGTGCCAGCAGTTACAAGGGGAACGAGCAGTACTTC. The genes are TRBV6-6 and TRBJ2-7, with TRBD1 as a possible D gene (5 bases). Trimming pared 2 bases from V and 5 bases from J, leaving 7 bases between. Germline CDR1 is MNHNY and CDR2 is SVGAGI (reference sequence). This CDR3 spans 12 amino acids.

This clonotype has just one count. A much more abundant neighbour one base away suggests this may be a read error. The CDR3 nucleotides are TGTGCCAGCAGCGAAGGGGGTTACGAGCAGTTCTTC. This encodes CASSEGGYEQFF. The chain links TRBV28 to TRBJ2-1; D might be TRBD1 (6 bases). The CDR3 sequence is 12 residues long. Germline CDR1 is MDHEN and CDR2 is SYDVKM. The V and J ends lost 6 bases and 10 bases respectively, with 13 bases between them.

As to this clonotype: A much larger clone differs from this one at a single base, so this may be a read error. This chain joins TRBV28 and TRBJ2-5; D call uncertain. This CDR3 comprises 16 residues. In germline, CDR1 is MDHEN, CDR2 SYDVKM. CDR3 protein: CAGSPQVARLDETQYF. The CDR3 DNA reads as TGTGCCGGCAGTCCTCAGGTTGCTAGGTTGGACGAGACCCAGTACTTC.

The chain links TRBV29-1 to TRBJ2-1; possibly TRBD2 for D (6 bases). This CDR3 has 13 residues. Trimming took off 1 base at V and 10 bases at J, with 14 bases between the two ends. Germline CDR1 SQVTM, CDR2 ANQGSEA. This chain's CDR3 is CSVEGRGTFEQFF. The CDR3 DNA is TGCAGCGTTGAAGGGCGGGGCACGTTCGAGCAGTTCTTC.

The table lists this clonotype with many counts. The chain joins TRBV7-2 to TRBJ1-1, with D uncertain. CDR3 length equals 13 residues. Germline loops: CDR1 SGHTA, CDR2 FQGNSA. Trimming removed 2 bases from V and 11 bases from J, with 15 bases in between. The CDR3, as DNA: TGTGCCAGCAGCTTATCTGCGGTCAGGTTGGCTTTCTTT. Its translation: CASSLSAVRLAFF.

As to this clonotype: A read error may be the cause here, since a much bigger clone is one base away. The chain uses TRBV12-3 or TRBV12-4 and TRBJ1-1; 7 bases align to TRBD1. This CDR3 contains 12 residues. The DNA of the CDR3 is TGTGCCGGCAGCGACAGGGTCCTGGAAGCTTTCTTT. The encoded protein is CAGSDRVLEAFF.

This clonotype has only a few counts. V is TRBV29-1 and J is TRBJ2-5; possibly TRBD2 for D (5 bases). Trimming cost V 1 base and J 7 bases, with 19 bases left between them. CDR1 is SQVTM, CDR2 ANQGSEA, per germline. The CDR3 extends over 15 amino acids. CDR3 in amino acids: CSVEGRAVTYGTQYF. CDR3 coding DNA: TGCAGCGTTGAAGGGCGAGCGGTAACCTATGGGACCCAGTACTTC.

The CDR3 loop reads CASSFTRQGSTGELFF. The CDR3 nucleotides are TGTGCCAGCAGCTTCACGCGACAGGGATCAACCGGGGAGCTGTTTTTT. The chain carries TRBV11-3 and TRBJ2-2, with 7 bases aligning to TRBD1. The CDR3 length is 16 residues. The germline V gene encodes CDR1 SGHNT and CDR2 YENEEA. V lost 3 bases, J lost 5 bases, and 9 bases stayed unmatched. The full variable domain, rest sourced from reference TRBV11-3 and TRBJ2-2, is EAGVVQSPRYKIIEKKQPVAFWCNPISGHNTLYWYLQNLGQGPELLIRYENEEAVDDSQLPKDRFSAERLKGVDSTLKIQPAELGDSAVYLCASSFTRQGSTGELFFGEGSRLTVL.

There are many counts of this clonotype. The chain combines TRBV11-3 with TRBJ2-7, with D perhaps assigned TRBD1 or TRBD2 (5 bases each). Per the germline V gene, CDR1 is SGHNT and CDR2 is YENEEA. Between the trimmed V and J ends, which lost 0 bases and 5 bases, there was a span of 8 bases. This CDR3 contains 13 residues. For the CDR3, the DNA is TGTGCCAGCAGCTTAGAGGGGACCCACGAGCAGTACTTC. Amino acids: CASSLEGTHEQYF.

This clonotype was found many times. The chain is built from TRBV20-1 and TRBJ2-1, with D perhaps assigned TRBD1 or TRBD2 (6 bases each). V shed 6 bases and J shed 8 bases, with 17 bases lying between them. This CDR3 contains 13 residues. Germline CDR1 is DFQATT and CDR2 is SNEGSKA (reference sequence). In nucleotides, the CDR3 is TGCAGTGCGAAGCCCGGCCGGGGGCATGAGCAGTTCTTC. Residues: CSAKPGRGHEQFF.

This clonotype was seen a handful of times. The chain links TRBV7-2 to TRBJ2-7, with 11 bases aligning to TRBD2. The CDR3 is 17 residues long. J lost 3 bases, V lost 1 base, and 8 bases had no gene match. Per germline, CDR1 SGHTA and CDR2 FQGNSA. CDR3 coding DNA: TGTGCCAGCAGCTTAGGAACTAGCGGGAGACTGGGCTACGAGCAGTACTTC. Translation gives CASSLGTSGRLGYEQYF. The variable domain in full, with the rest retrieved from reference TRBV7-2 and TRBJ2-7, is GAGVSQSPSNKVTEKGKDVELRCDPISGHTALYWYRQSLGQGLEFLIYFQGNSAPDKSGLPSDRFSAERTGGSVSTLTIQRTQQEDSAVYLCASSLGTSGRLGYEQYFGPGTRLTVT.